These T cell receptor beta chains were read from a single sample in a study of CD8+ T cells in alopecia areata. The table came from immunoSEQ multiplex PCR; TCRdb's copy has only in-frame clones and leaves some out. The data contain 150,000 to 200,000 clones, about three fifths of them singletons. The specimen comprised CD4+ T cells sorted from blood, sampled at approximately week 56, from a patient treated with tofacitinib. These receptors came from a human donor with alopecia areata. Each CDR3 is given with its conserved first and last residue. A D gene is named only where the DNA matches it firmly. Clone size appears in some rows only: once, few, many, or a class for an expanded clone.

V	J	size	D	DNA	CDR3
TRBV29-1	TRBJ2-3	NA	TRBD2	TGCAGCGTTGCGGGGACTAGCGGGCATAGCACAGATACGCAGTATTTT	CSVAGTSGHSTDTQYF
TRBV2	TRBJ2-1	NA	TRBD2	TGTGCCAGCAGTGAAGCGACCGGGACTAGGTGGAATGAGCAGTTCTTC	CASSEATGTRWNEQFF
TRBV5-1	TRBJ2-7	NA	TRBD1	TGCGCCAGCAGCTCAGGACAGGGGGCCGTTTCCTACGAGCAGTACTTC	CASSSGQGAVSYEQYF
TRBV4-1	TRBJ2-6	NA	TRBD1	TGCGCCAGCCAGGGGGCGGCCGATCGATGGGACTCTGGGGCCAACGTCCTGACTTTC	CASQGAADRWDSGANVLTF
TRBV29-1	TRBJ2-7	few	NA	TGCAGCGCTTATCAGGTTGAGTACGAGCAGTACTTC	CSAYQVEYEQYF
TRBV5-1	TRBJ2-3	once	NA	TGCGCCAGCAGGGGTGGAGGCGGCGCAGATACGCAGTATTTT	CASRGGGGADTQYF
TRBV4-1	TRBJ1-2	NA	TRBD1	TGCGCCAGCAGCCCCGGGGCAGGGGGCCGCTATGGCTACACCTTC	CASSPGAGGRYGYTF
TRBV6-5	TRBJ2-4	NA	NA	TGTGCCAGCAGTTCAGGACCAGGGTTGAACATTCAGTACTTC	CASSSGPGLNIQYF
TRBV9	TRBJ2-3	NA	TRBD2	TGTGCCAGCAGCGCCCTAGGGGCAGCGGGGGGTATAGATACGCAGTATTTT	CASSALGAAGGIDTQYF
TRBV14	TRBJ2-7	NA	NA	TGTGCCAGCAGCCAAGAGTTCGGGGAGGACGAGCAGTACTTC	CASSQEFGEDEQYF
TRBV7-3	TRBJ2-7	NA	NA	TGTGCCAGCAGCCTGGACGGCCCCTACGAGCAGTACTTC	CASSLDGPYEQYF
TRBV4-1	TRBJ2-5	NA	NA	TGCGCCAGCAGCCATCCAGGGAAGGGTGAGACCCAGTACTTC	CASSHPGKGETQYF
TRBV7-3	TRBJ1-1	NA	NA	TGTGCCAGCAGCCAGACGGGGATGAACACTGAAGCTTTCTTT	CASSQTGMNTEAFF
TRBV18	TRBJ1-1	NA	NA	TGTGCCAGCTCACCTCGTCAGGATGAAGCTTTCTTT	CASSPRQDEAFF
TRBV27	TRBJ2-5	NA	NA	TGTGCCAGCAGTCGAACTAGAGGCTTCGAGACCCAGTACTTC	CASSRTRGFETQYF
TRBV15	TRBJ2-6	NA	NA	TGTGCCACCAGCAGAGATCACGTAGGTTCCGGGGCCAACGTCCTGACTTTC	CATSRDHVGSGANVLTF
TRBV9	TRBJ2-5	NA	TRBD2	TGTGCCAGCAGCGTAGCGGGGGGGCGGCAAGAGACCCAGTACTTC	CASSVAGGRQETQYF
TRBV9	TRBJ2-2	NA	NA	TGTGCCAGCAGTCCCAGGTCCGGGGAGCTGTTTTTT	CASSPRSGELFF
TRBV2	TRBJ2-3	few	NA	TGTGCCAGCAGTGACCGTACAGATACGCAGTATTTT	CASSDRTDTQYF
TRBV5-4	TRBJ2-3	NA	NA	TGTGCCAGCAGCTTGGGGGGCACAGATACGCAGTATTTT	CASSLGGTDTQYF
TRBV5-6	TRBJ1-5	NA	TRBD1	TGTGCCAGCAGCTTGTTGGGGACAGCAAATCAGCCCCAGCATTTT	CASSLLGTANQPQHF
TRBV10-3	TRBJ1-5	NA	TRBD1	TGTGCCATCGCGGGACAGGGCGGTCAGCCCCAGCATTTT	CAIAGQGGQPQHF
TRBV27	TRBJ2-5	few	TRBD1	TGTGCCAGCAGACTCCGGGACAGGGGGCAAGAGACCCAGTACTTC	CASRLRDRGQETQYF
TRBV29-1	TRBJ1-1	NA	NA	TGCAGCGTTGAAGGACGGATGAACACTGAAGCTTTCTTT	CSVEGRMNTEAFF
TRBV5-6	TRBJ1-2	NA	TRBD1	TGTGCCAGCAGCTTACAGGGGGCTCGTACTCATGGCTACACCTTC	CASSLQGARTHGYTF
TRBV18	TRBJ1-6	NA	NA	TGTGCCAGCTCACCAGGAATGGATAATTCACCCCTCCACTTT	CASSPGMDNSPLHF
TRBV2	TRBJ1-6	NA	NA	TGTGCCAGCAAGAAGGAGGATACCTATAATTCACCCCTCCACTTT	CASKKEDTYNSPLHF
TRBV4-1	TRBJ2-3	few	TRBD2	TGCGCCAGCAGCCAATTACTAGCGGGGATTGCCGATACGCAGTATTTT	CASSQLLAGIADTQYF
TRBV30	TRBJ1-6	NA	NA	TGTGCCTGGAGTGTACTGGGCACGGGGAATTCACCCCTCCACTTT	CAWSVLGTGNSPLHF
TRBV11-2	TRBJ1-1	NA	NA	TGTGCCAGCAGCTTACAGGCGAACACTGAAGCTTTCTTT	CASSLQANTEAFF
TRBV19	TRBJ2-5	NA	TRBD1	TGTGCCAGTAACCCCGGGACAGGGGCTTCGGAGACCCAGTACTTC	CASNPGTGASETQYF
TRBV30	TRBJ2-5	once	TRBD1	TGTGCCTGGAGTCCATCGTGGGACAGGGGCCAAGAGACCCAGTACTTC	CAWSPSWDRGQETQYF
TRBV19	TRBJ2-2	NA	NA	TGTGCCAGTAGTATCAGTCAGAACACCGGGGAGCTGTTTTTT	CASSISQNTGELFF
TRBV7-3	TRBJ2-7	NA	TRBD1	TGTGCCAGCAGCTTAAGCTCCGGGACAGATTACGAGCAGTACTTC	CASSLSSGTDYEQYF
TRBV5-1	TRBJ2-7	NA	TRBD1	TGCGCCAGCAGCTTGTTGACGGGACAGACCTACGAGCAGTACTTC	CASSLLTGQTYEQYF
TRBV15	TRBJ2-2	NA	NA	TGTGCCACCAGCTCGACAGCGGACACCGGGGAGCTGTTTTTT	CATSSTADTGELFF
TRBV5-1	TRBJ2-5	NA	TRBD1	TGCGCCAGCAGCGCCCAGGGGGCGCAACCGCCCCAAGAGACCCAGTACTTC	CASSAQGAQPPQETQYF
TRBV7-9	TRBJ1-5	NA	NA	TGTGCCAGCAGCTTATCTAATCAGCCCCAGCATTTT	CASSLSNQPQHF
TRBV7-2	TRBJ2-7	NA	NA	TGTGCCAGCAGCTCTTTCGCGGGGGCCGCCTACGAGCAGTACTTC	CASSSFAGAAYEQYF
TRBV10-1	TRBJ2-3	many	NA	TGCGCCAGCAGTGACCATCTGCGGGACAGCACAGATACGCAGTATTTT	CASSDHLRDSTDTQYF
TRBV9	TRBJ2-3	once	TRBD2	TGTGCCAGCAGCCCTACCCTAGCGGGGGGGGATACGCAGTATTTT	CASSPTLAGGDTQYF
TRBV29-1	TRBJ2-2	NA	TRBD1	TGCAGCGTTGATGGGACAGCGAACACCGGGGAGCTGTTTTTT	CSVDGTANTGELFF
TRBV19	TRBJ1-2	NA	NA	TGTGCCAGTAGTACCCGGGACGGGAATGGCTACACCTTC	CASSTRDGNGYTF
TRBV2	TRBJ2-5	NA	NA	TGTGCCAGCAGTGTGGGTGGACGCGAGACCCAGTACTTC	CASSVGGRETQYF
TRBV7-8	TRBJ2-5	NA	NA	TGTGCCAGCAGCTTAGCCCATAGACAGTTAGGAGAGACCCAGTACTTC	CASSLAHRQLGETQYF
TRBV30	TRBJ1-4	NA	NA	TGTGCCTGGAGAGCTACCGGCGATCCTAATGAAAAACTGTTTTTT	CAWRATGDPNEKLFF
TRBV29-1	TRBJ2-1	few	TRBD1	TGCAGCGTTGATGGACAGGGACCCGTCGGCCATCCGTTCTTC	CSVDGQGPVGHPFF
TRBV29-1	TRBJ2-7	NA	NA	TGCAGCGTTGGGGAGCCGAGGAGAGGGCAGTACTTC	CSVGEPRRGQYF